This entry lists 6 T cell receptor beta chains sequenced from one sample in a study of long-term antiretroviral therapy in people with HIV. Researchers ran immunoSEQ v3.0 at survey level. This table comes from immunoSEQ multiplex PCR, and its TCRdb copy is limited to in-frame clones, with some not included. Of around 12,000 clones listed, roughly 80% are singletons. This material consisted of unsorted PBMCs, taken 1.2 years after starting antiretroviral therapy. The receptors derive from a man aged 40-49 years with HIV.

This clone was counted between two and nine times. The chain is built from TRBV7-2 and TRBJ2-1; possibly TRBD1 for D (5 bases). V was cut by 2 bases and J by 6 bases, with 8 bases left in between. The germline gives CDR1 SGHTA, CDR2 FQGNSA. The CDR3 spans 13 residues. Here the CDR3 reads CASSLPGPNEQFF. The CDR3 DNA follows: TGTGCCAGCAGCTTACCAGGGCCCAATGAGCAGTTCTTC. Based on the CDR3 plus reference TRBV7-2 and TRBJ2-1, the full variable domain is GAGVSQSPSNKVTEKGKDVELRCDPISGHTALYWYRQSLGQGLEFLIYFQGNSAPDKSGLPSDRFSAERTGGSVSTLTIQRTQQEDSAVYLCASSLPGPNEQFFGPGTRLTVL.

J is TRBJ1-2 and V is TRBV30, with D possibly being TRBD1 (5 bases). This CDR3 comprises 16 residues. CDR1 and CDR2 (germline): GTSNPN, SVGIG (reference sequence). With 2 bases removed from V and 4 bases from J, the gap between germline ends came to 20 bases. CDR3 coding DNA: TGTGCCTGGAGTTCAGGGCCTAGATCTTCCTTCTATGGCTACACCTTC. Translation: CAWSSGPRSSFYGYTF.

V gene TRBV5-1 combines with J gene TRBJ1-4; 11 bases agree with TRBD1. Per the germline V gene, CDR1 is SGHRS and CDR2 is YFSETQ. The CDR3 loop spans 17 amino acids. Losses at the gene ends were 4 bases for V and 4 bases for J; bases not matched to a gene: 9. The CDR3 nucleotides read TGCGCCAGCAGCCCAAGGACAGGGGGCCTGGATAATGAAAAACTGTTTTTT. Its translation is CASSPRTGGLDNEKLFF.

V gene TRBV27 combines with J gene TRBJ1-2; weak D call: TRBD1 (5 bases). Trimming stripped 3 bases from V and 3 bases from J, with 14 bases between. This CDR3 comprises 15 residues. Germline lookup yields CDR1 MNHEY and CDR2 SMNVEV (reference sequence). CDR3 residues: CASSFRLGEDYGYTF. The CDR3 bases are TGTGCCAGCAGTTTCCGTTTAGGGGAGGACTATGGCTACACCTTC.

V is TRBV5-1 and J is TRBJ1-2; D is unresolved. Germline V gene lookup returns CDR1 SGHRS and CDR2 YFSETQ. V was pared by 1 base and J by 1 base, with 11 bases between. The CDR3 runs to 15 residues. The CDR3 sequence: CASSLNLGGNYGYTF. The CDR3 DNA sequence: TGCGCCAGCAGCTTGAATTTGGGCGGTAACTATGGCTACACCTTC.

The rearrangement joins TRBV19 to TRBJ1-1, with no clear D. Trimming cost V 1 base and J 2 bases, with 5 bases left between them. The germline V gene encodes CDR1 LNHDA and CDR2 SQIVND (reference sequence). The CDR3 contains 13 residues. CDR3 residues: CASSIAPNTEAFF. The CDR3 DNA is TGTGCCAGTAGTATAGCCCCAAACACTGAAGCTTTCTTT.